A selection of T cell receptor beta chains follows, all from one sample in a study of shared clonotypes between healthy human individuals. Clones were sequenced by immunoSEQ multiplex PCR, and TCRdb holds only the in-frame ones, with some missing. The sample lists about 2.3 million clones, 85% to 95% occurring once. Sequencing was done on a sample of naive CD4+ T cells from PBMCs. These receptor sequences come from a man between 18 and 35 years old in good health. Some clones in this sample may be carry-over from other donors' samples. CDR3s include the opening cysteine and the closing phenylalanine or tryptophan.

v_call cdr3_aa
TRBV28 CASGSQGQAGNTIYF
TRBV7-2 CASSPRTGGTEAFF
TRBV5-1 CASRTQLAVDYEQYF
TRBV9 CASSIGQGTYEQYF
TRBV5-1 CASSPGGNQPQHF
TRBV2 CASRTGGQPQHF
TRBV28 CASIPGLATYEQYF
TRBV5-1 CASAGGQGDTEAFF
TRBV7-2 CASSWKRDTEAFF
TRBV6-6 CASTPGSTDTQYF